The 28 T cell receptor beta chains below all came from one sample that was sequenced in a study of persistence of HIV-infected CD4 T cells. These receptors are not linked to any known antigen. The stimulus was an HIV-1 Gag 15-mer peptide pool, 1 ug/peptide/mL. Sorting of responding CD4+ T cells relied on upregulated CD40 ligand together with CD69. This was the immunoSEQ version 4 assay in survey mode. Clones were read by immunoSEQ multiplex PCR, and TCRdb kept only the in-frame ones, dropping some. The table lists over 10,000 clones, roughly 66% of them singletons. The sample here was CD4+ T cells sorted from PBMCs after roughly 18-hour stimulation, taken from a patient who received antiretroviral therapy. All receptors derive from an adult man with HIV who was CMV-seropositive.

This chain connects TRBV18 to TRBJ2-5; 11 bases map to TRBD2. V lost 3 bases, J lost 5 bases, and 5 bases stayed unmatched. Germline assignment: CDR1 KGHSH and CDR2 LQKENI. This CDR3 is built from 15 residues. This chain's CDR3 is CASSPTSGEGETQYF. For the CDR3, the DNA is TGTGCCAGCTCACCGACTAGCGGGGAGGGTGAGACCCAGTACTTC.

V and J are TRBV6-1 and TRBJ1-6, with TRBD1 matching 7 bases. The V segment lost 4 bases and the J segment 0 bases; nucleotides outside the gene matches: 6. This CDR3 has 17 residues. Looked up from germline, CDR1 is MNHNS and CDR2 is SASEGT. This CDR3 is CASSVMTGSSYNSPLHF. As DNA, the CDR3 is TGTGCCAGCAGTGTAATGACAGGGAGCTCCTATAATTCACCCCTCCACTTT.

This clone was recorded once. This chain uses TRBV19 with TRBJ2-5; 7 positions match TRBD1. The CDR3 has 15 residues. CDR1 is LNHDA and CDR2 is SQIVND in the germline V gene (reference sequence). V trimming: 6 bases; J trimming: 2 bases; junction bases outside the gene matches: 9. The CDR3 loop reads CASRTGLGSQETQYF. In DNA form, the CDR3 reads TGTGCCAGTAGGACAGGGTTGGGGTCACAAGAGACCCAGTACTTC. The variable domain in full, completed from reference TRBV19 and TRBJ2-5, reads DGGITQSPKYLFRKEGQNVTLSCEQNLNHDAMYWYRQDPGQGLRLIYYSQIVNDFQKGDIAEGYSVSREKKESFPLTVTSAQKNPTAFYLCASRTGLGSQETQYFGPGTRLLVL.

The gene calls are TRBV9 and TRBJ2-1, with 14 bases fitting TRBD2. The CDR3 is 17 amino acids. Germline values: CDR1 SGDLS, CDR2 YYNGEE. V trimming: 0 bases; J trimming: 13 bases; junction bases outside the gene matches: 12. CDR3 region: CASSVGGATSGRADQFF. The CDR3 region has the DNA TGTGCCAGCAGCGTAGGTGGTGCGACTAGCGGGAGGGCCGACCAGTTCTTC.

V gene TRBV4-2 combines with J gene TRBJ1-4; 11 bases are a match to TRBD1. Germline CDR1 and CDR2: LGHNA and YNFKEQ. V lost 0 bases to trimming and J lost 10 bases; unmatched junction nucleotides: 10. This CDR3 region has 17 residues. CDR3 nucleotide sequence: TGTGCCAGCAGCCAAGATATCGTCCGGACAGGGGGCCTAAAACTGTTTTTT. Encoded protein: CASSQDIVRTGGLKLFF.

This rearrangement joins TRBV6-2 or TRBV6-3 to TRBJ2-7; 7 nucleotides align to TRBD2. Germline values: CDR1 MNHEY, CDR2 SVGEGT. V shed 6 bases, J shed 3 bases, and the junction held 5 bases outside the gene matches. The CDR3 sequence is 13 residues long. DNA of the CDR3: TGTGCCAGCAGCTGGACTAGAAACTACGAGCAGTACTTC. Its translation: CASSWTRNYEQYF.

In DNA, the CDR3 is TGTGCCAGCAGTTCGTTTACCGGGACGGGAAATTCACCCCTCCACTTT. Its translation is CASSSFTGTGNSPLHF. The gene calls are TRBV27 and TRBJ1-6, with D perhaps TRBD1 (5 bases). V lost 4 bases and J 7 bases, leaving 17 bases between the germline ends. The CDR3 consists of 16 residues. Germline CDR1 and CDR2: MNHEY and SMNVEV (reference sequence).

This chain joins TRBV11-2 and TRBJ1-1, with D unclear. Germline lookup yields CDR1 SGHAT and CDR2 FQNNGV. CDR3 size: 14 residues. V lost 0 bases and J lost 1, with 6 bases in between. CDR3 nucleotide sequence: TGTGCCAGCAGCTTAGACAGGAGGAACACTGAAGCTTTCTTT. Translation gives CASSLDRRNTEAFF.

J is TRBJ1-5 and V is TRBV5-5; D gene uncertain. The V gene's germline CDR1 is SGHKS and CDR2 YYEKEE (reference sequence). This CDR3 region has 15 residues. The V and J ends lost 1 base and 5 bases respectively, with 13 bases between them. The CDR3 DNA reads as TGTGCCAGCAGCTTGATTAAGGGTAGGGATCAGCCCCAGCATTTT. Protein product: CASSLIKGRDQPQHF.

The chain links TRBV27 to TRBJ1-2; 11 nucleotides align to TRBD1. Germline CDR1 reads MNHEY; CDR2 reads SMNVEV (reference sequence). This CDR3 contains 14 residues. Unmatched junction bases numbered 3, after V lost 6 bases and J lost 3 bases. CDR3 sequence: CASRSGQGDYGYTF. CDR3 DNA sequence: TGTGCCAGCAGATCGGGACAGGGGGACTATGGCTACACCTTC.

The V gene is TRBV2, the J gene TRBJ2-1; 13 bases map to TRBD2. Germline assignment: CDR1 SNHLY and CDR2 FYNNEI. CDR3 length: 16 residues. The V and J ends lost 6 bases and 3 bases, in that order; junction bases with no gene match: 5. CDR3 sequence (DNA): TGTGCCAGCAGCGCGACTAGCGGGGGGTTCTACAATGAGCAGTTCTTC. Translated: CASSATSGGFYNEQFF. The whole variable domain, filled in from reference TRBV2 and TRBJ2-1, reads EPEVTQTPSHQVTQMGQEVILRCVPISNHLYFYWYRQILGQKVEFLVSFYNNEISEKSEIFDDQFSVERPDGSNFTLKIRSTKLEDSAMYFCASSATSGGFYNEQFFGPGTRLTVL.

CDR3 residues: CSVDDRRNTEAFF. The CDR3 coding sequence is TGCAGCGTTGACGACAGGAGGAACACTGAAGCTTTCTTT. This chain connects TRBV29-1 to TRBJ1-1; perhaps TRBD1 as D (6 bases). V lost 3 bases and J 1 base, leaving 9 bases between the germline ends. Germline CDR1 and CDR2: SQVTM and ANQGSEA. CDR3 length: 13 residues.

This clone came up once. The chain is built from TRBV6-6 and TRBJ2-2; possibly TRBD1 or TRBD2 for D (6 bases each). This CDR3 spans 12 amino acids. Germline CDR1 reads MNHNY; CDR2 reads SVGAGI (reference sequence). V lost 5 bases, J lost 11 bases, and 12 bases lay in between. CDR3 loop: CASSHRGVELFF. CDR3 in DNA: TGTGCCAGCAGTCATAGGGGGGTCGAGCTGTTTTTT.

This clone was observed a handful of times. This chain links TRBV6-5 with TRBJ2-7; D is undetermined. Trimming left V 0 bases short and J 1 base short, with 10 bases between. This CDR3 is 15 amino acids long. Germline assignment: CDR1 MNHEY and CDR2 SVGAGI. The CDR3 region has the DNA TGTGCCAGCAGTTACTCGGTGTACGGATCCTACGAGCAGTACTTC. Translating it yields CASSYSVYGSYEQYF.

The chain recombines TRBV27 with TRBJ1-3, with D perhaps TRBD1 (5 bases). The CDR3 contains 14 residues. V was shortened by 0 bases and J by 2 bases, with 5 bases between the two germline ends. Germline V gene data show CDR1 as MNHEY and CDR2 as SMNVEV (reference sequence). CDR3 sequence (DNA): TGTGCCAGCAGTTTATCAGGGGCTGGAAACACCATATATTTT. Its protein product is CASSLSGAGNTIYF.

Written as DNA, the CDR3 is TGTGCCAGCAGTCGGGACAGGGCGCCCCTTCGATATTTT. It specifies CASSRDRAPLRYF. The rearrangement links TRBV12-3 or TRBV12-4 to TRBJ1-3; 9 nucleotides line up with TRBD1. The CDR3 consists of 13 residues. J gave up 15 bases and V 5 bases, and 11 bases lay outside the gene matches.

For this clone: One junction end disagrees with the germline gene, perhaps due to a read error. The chain combines TRBV10-3 with TRBJ2-7; 7 nucleotides align to TRBD2. In germline, CDR1 is ENHRY, CDR2 SYGVKD. CDR3 size: 16 residues. This CDR3 is CAISESQNSPRDYLSF. CDR3 nucleotide sequence: TGTGCCATCAGTGAGTCCCAAAACTCCCCCCGGGACTACCTCTCCTTC.

This clone is deemed large. This rearrangement joins TRBV2 to TRBJ2-2; 12 bases are shared with TRBD2. Trimming took 5 bases from V and 8 from J; bases not matched to a gene: 9. Germline loops: CDR1 SNHLY, CDR2 FYNNEI. The CDR3 has 16 amino acids. CDR3 residues: CASSLGLAGGRGELFF. CDR3 nucleotide sequence: TGTGCCAGCAGTCTCGGGCTAGCGGGAGGGCGAGGGGAGCTGTTTTTT.

This chain uses TRBV2 with TRBJ2-5, with TRBD1 matching 8 bases. The CDR3 totals 14 residues. Losses at the gene ends were 4 bases for V and 7 bases for J; bases not matched to a gene: 8. CDR1 and CDR2 (germline): SNHLY, FYNNEI. CDR3 residues: CASSAGQGGGTQYF. As DNA, the CDR3 is TGTGCCAGCAGTGCAGGACAGGGAGGAGGGACCCAGTACTTC.

The genes are TRBV5-1 and TRBJ1-5, with 9 bases fitting TRBD1. CDR1 is SGHRS, CDR2 YFSETQ, per germline. V dropped 4 bases and J dropped 1; count of bases not matched to a gene: 6. The CDR3 is made up of 16 amino acids. The CDR3: CASSAGTGRSNQPQHF. Written as DNA, the CDR3 is TGCGCCAGCAGCGCCGGGACAGGGAGGAGCAATCAGCCCCAGCATTTT.

The CDR3 spells CASSLMFLGQGSGNTIYF. CDR3 DNA: TGCGCCAGCAGCCTAATGTTTCTCGGACAGGGCTCTGGAAACACCATATATTTT. The rearrangement uses TRBV5-1 and TRBJ1-3; 8 bases are a match to TRBD1. The CDR3 loop spans 18 amino acids. Losses at the gene ends were 4 bases for V and 0 bases for J; bases not matched to a gene: 12. Germline loops: CDR1 SGHRS, CDR2 YFSETQ.

The chain recombines TRBV7-2 with TRBJ1-1; no firm D call. The CDR3 runs to 16 residues. V dropped 5 bases and J dropped 3 bases, with 19 bases sitting between them. Germline CDR1 and CDR2: SGHTA and FQGNSA. The CDR3 loop is CASSPSRQTRYTEAFF. The CDR3 nucleotides read TGTGCCAGCAGCCCCAGTCGGCAAACCCGGTACACTGAAGCTTTCTTT.

V and J are TRBV5-1 and TRBJ1-4; 9 bases agree with TRBD1. J gave up 11 bases and V 4 bases, and 12 bases lay outside the gene matches. CDR3 size: 15 residues. The germline CDR1 and CDR2 sequences are SGHRS and YFSETQ. The CDR3 spells CASSLSQGQGRKLFF. CDR3 sequence (DNA): TGCGCCAGCAGCCTGAGTCAGGGACAGGGACGCAAACTGTTTTTT.

V is TRBV3-1 (or the pseudogene TRBV3-2) and J is TRBJ1-5; D uncertain. The CDR3 extends over 16 amino acids. The germline V gene encodes CDR1 LGHDT and CDR2 YNNKEL (reference sequence). V shed 0 bases and J shed 1 base, with 10 bases lying between them. The DNA of the CDR3 is TGTGCCAGCAGCCAAGAGTATGGGCGGAGCAATCAGCCCCAGCATTTT. Its translation is CASSQEYGRSNQPQHF.

Only one count was recorded for this clone. V and J are TRBV30 and TRBJ1-6, with a weak D call TRBD1 (5 bases). Trimming took 6 bases from V and 0 from J, leaving 6 bases between them. CDR1 and CDR2 (germline): GTSNPN, SVGIG (reference sequence). CDR3 size: 13 residues. CDR3 region: CACRVSYNSPLHF. Here the CDR3 DNA reads TGTGCCTGCAGGGTCTCCTATAATTCACCCCTCCACTTT.

A single count supports this clone. DNA for the CDR3: TGTGCCACATCCGGGACTAGAGGTTACAATGAGCAGTTCTTC. Translation: CATSGTRGYNEQFF. V is TRBV2 and J is TRBJ2-1; 8 nucleotides agree with TRBD2. The CDR3 spans 14 residues. Trimming removed 10 bases from V and 4 bases from J; junction bases left unmatched: 9. The V gene's germline CDR1 is SNHLY and CDR2 FYNNEI.

The rearrangement joins TRBV29-1 to TRBJ2-1, with D maybe TRBD2 (6 bases). This CDR3 spans 13 amino acids. The V end lost 3 bases, the J end lost 10 bases, and 16 bases lay between the germline ends. CDR1 and CDR2 (germline): SQVTM, ANQGSEA. CDR3 DNA: TGCAGCGTTGACCTGACTAGATCAAGCGAGCAGTTCTTC. Translating gives CSVDLTRSSEQFF.

The CDR3 DNA sequence: TGTGCCAGTAGTATCGACAGGGACGAAGCTTTCTTT. The encoded protein is CASSIDRDEAFF. The J gene is TRBJ1-1, the V gene TRBV19, with TRBD1 identical over 7 bases. The CDR3 is 12 residues long. V dropped 3 bases and J dropped 8; count of bases not matched to a gene: 3. Germline values: CDR1 LNHDA, CDR2 SQIVND (reference sequence). The entire variable domain, with the rest obtained from reference TRBV19 and TRBJ1-1, is as follows: DGGITQSPKYLFRKEGQNVTLSCEQNLNHDAMYWYRQDPGQGLRLIYYSQIVNDFQKGDIAEGYSVSREKKESFPLTVTSAQKNPTAFYLCASSIDRDEAFFGQGTRLTVV.